This T cell receptor beta chain is drawn from a study of shared T cell receptors in the human thymus. The data were produced by immunoSEQ multiplex PCR, yet TCRdb's version contains in-frame clones alone and is incomplete. Among approximately 760,000 clones listed, 70% to 90% were seen once. These data were also reused for a study on human thymus T cells. As reported in that work: Having surgery to correct congenital heart defects, healthy Finnish infants acted as the donors. Thymus tissue was removed during corrective cardiac surgery. Thymic repertoires from unrelated individuals overlapped highly, related research reported.

Material for sequencing was thymocytes. The receptor was derived from a girl under two years old with a congenital heart defect.

The CDR3 nucleotides read TGTGCCAGCAGGACAGGGGGCGGTCGGCAGTATTTT. Protein product: CASRTGGGRQYF. V is TRBV27 and J is TRBJ2-3; TRBD1 matches at 10 bases. Germline CDR1 and CDR2: MNHEY and SMNVEV (reference sequence). This CDR3 comprises 12 residues. V was pared by 6 bases and J by 11 bases, with 5 bases of the junction left unmatched.